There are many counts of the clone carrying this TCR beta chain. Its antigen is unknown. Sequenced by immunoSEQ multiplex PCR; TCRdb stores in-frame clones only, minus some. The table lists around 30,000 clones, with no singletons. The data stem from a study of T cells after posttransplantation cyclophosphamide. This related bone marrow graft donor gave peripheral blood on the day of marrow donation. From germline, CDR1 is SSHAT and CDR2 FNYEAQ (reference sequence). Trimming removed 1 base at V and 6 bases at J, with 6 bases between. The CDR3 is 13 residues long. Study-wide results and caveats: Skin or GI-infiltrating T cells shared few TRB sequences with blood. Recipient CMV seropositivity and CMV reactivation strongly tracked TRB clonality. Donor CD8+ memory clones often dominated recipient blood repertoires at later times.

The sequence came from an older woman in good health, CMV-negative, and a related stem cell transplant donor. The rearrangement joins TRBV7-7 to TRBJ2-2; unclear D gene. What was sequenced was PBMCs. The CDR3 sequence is CASSLEGPGELFF. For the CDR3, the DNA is TGTGCCAGCAGCTTAGAAGGGCCCGGGGAGCTGTTTTTT.